This T cell receptor beta chain was recorded in a study of blood T cell repertoires in COVID-19. About the study: T cells, B-cell-depleted T cells, or PBMCs provided the cDNA or gDNA that served as material.

This table comes from immunoSEQ multiplex PCR, and its TCRdb copy is limited to in-frame clones, with some not included. Here the sample spans tens of thousands of clones, around 85% being singletons. J was trimmed by 4 bases and V by 5 bases; bases with no gene match: 3. The CDR3 is made up of 13 amino acids. Germline V lookup: CDR1 LNHDA, CDR2 SQIVND (reference sequence). In its sample, this clone was seen a few times. Sample: peripheral blood. V and J are TRBV19 and TRBJ1-2, with TRBD1 matching over 8 bases. The source of this sequence is a human donor in a cohort sampled during active COVID-19. The CDR3 reads CASSHQGAYGYTF. CDR3 DNA: TGTGCCAGTAGTCACCAGGGGGCCTATGGCTACACCTTC.